These T cell receptor beta chains were read from a single sample in a study of shared clonotypes between healthy human individuals. Only in-frame clones appear in the TCRdb table, and some are missing; sequencing was by immunoSEQ multiplex PCR. The repertoire holds a few hundred thousand clones, with 50% to 75% as singletons. Source material: memory CD4+ T cells sorted from blood. These receptors were taken from a young man in good health. The CDR3 runs from the conserved cysteine through the conserved F or W. Fields, in order: J gene, D gene, clone size, V gene, CDR3 protein, CDR3 DNA. The D gene is left open where the match is weak. The size field is filled for only some rows; it gives once, few, many or a size class.

>TRBJ2-2|.|many|TRBV19
CASSIDGRRTGELFF
TGTGCCAGTAGTATAGACGGGAGACGAACCGGGGAGCTGTTTTTT
>TRBJ2-3|.|.|TRBV10-1
CASSRGASTDTQYF
TGCGCCAGCTCCAGGGGAGCCAGCACAGATACGCAGTATTTT
>TRBJ1-1|.|.|TRBV9
CASSVSGQNTEAFF
TGTGCCAGCAGCGTGAGTGGGCAGAACACTGAAGCTTTCTTT
>TRBJ2-2|.|.|TRBV7-2
CASSIEEVDTGELFF
TGTGCCAGCAGCATCGAGGAGGTTGACACCGGGGAGCTGTTTTTT
>TRBJ2-7|.|.|TRBV28
CASTSGLWNEQYF
TGTGCCAGCACGTCAGGGCTTTGGAACGAGCAGTACTTC
>TRBJ2-3|TRBD2|.|TRBV30
CAWKTSGSSSSITDTQYF
TGTGCCTGGAAGACTAGCGGGAGCTCCTCCTCGATTACAGATACGCAGTATTTT
>TRBJ2-1|.|once|TRBV4-1
CASSQGEYNEQFF
TGCGCCAGCAGCCAAGGCGAATACAATGAGCAGTTCTTC
>TRBJ2-3|.|.|TRBV5-5
CASSLGQRADTQYF
TGTGCCAGCAGCTTGGGACAAAGGGCAGATACGCAGTATTTT
>TRBJ2-3|TRBD1|once|TRBV15
CATSYSPGQGKYTQYF
TGTGCCACCAGCTACTCACCGGGACAGGGGAAGTATACGCAGTATTTT
>TRBJ2-7|TRBD2|.|TRBV18
CASQREAGVYEQYF
TGTGCCAGCCAGCGTGAGGCGGGGGTCTACGAGCAGTACTTC
>TRBJ1-5|.|.|TRBV5-1
CASSLLEGQPQHF
TGCGCCAGCAGCTTGTTAGAAGGACAGCCCCAGCATTTT
>TRBJ1-3|.|once|TRBV25-1
CASSEYGPGNTIYF
TGTGCCAGCAGTGAATACGGGCCGGGAAACACCATATATTTT
>TRBJ1-1|.|many|TRBV18
CASSPQVNTEAFF
TGTGCCAGCTCACCACAGGTGAACACTGAAGCTTTCTTT
>TRBJ2-7|TRBD2|.|TRBV4-1
CASSQEGRPSGLYEQYF
TGCGCCAGCAGCCAAGAAGGCAGGCCTAGCGGACTCTACGAGCAGTACTTC
>TRBJ1-5|.|.|TRBV11-2
CASSLDRRQPQHF
TGTGCCAGCAGCTTAGATCGGAGGCAGCCCCAGCATTTT
>TRBJ2-1|TRBD2|.|TRBV11-2
CASSLGWGGNNEQFF
TGTGCCAGCAGCTTAGGCTGGGGGGGGAACAATGAGCAGTTCTTC
>TRBJ1-2|TRBD1|.|TRBV5-1
CASSRTGERGYTF
TGCGCCAGCAGCAGGACAGGGGAGAGAGGCTACACCTTC
>TRBJ2-1|TRBD1|.|TRBV4-2
CASSLVTGGQYNNEQFF
TGTGCCAGCAGCTTAGTTACAGGGGGGCAATACAACAATGAGCAGTTCTTC
>TRBJ2-1|TRBD2|.|TRBV19
CASSLQVWASGISNEQFF
TGTGCCAGTAGTCTCCAAGTCTGGGCTAGCGGGATAAGCAATGAGCAGTTCTTC
>TRBJ2-2|.|once|TRBV7-2
CASSLGTITGELFF
TGTGCCAGCAGCTTGGGGACCATTACCGGGGAGCTGTTTTTT
>TRBJ2-1|TRBD2|few|TRBV25-1
CASSASGRDEQFF
TGTGCCAGCAGTGCTAGCGGGAGAGATGAGCAGTTCTTC
>TRBJ2-7|TRBD1|.|TRBV6-6
CASSSPDRGTYEQYF
TGTGCCAGCAGTTCCCCAGACAGGGGGACCTACGAGCAGTACTTC
>TRBJ2-1|.|.|TRBV29-1
CSGVSDNNEQFF
TGCAGCGGTGTTTCGGACAACAATGAGCAGTTCTTC
>TRBJ1-1|TRBD1|.|TRBV6-6
CASSIQGGNTEAFF
TGTGCCAGCAGCATACAGGGGGGGAACACTGAAGCTTTCTTT
>TRBJ2-3|TRBD1|few|TRBV5-6
CASSPAGTGISDTQYF
TGTGCCAGCAGCCCTGCCGGGACAGGAATTTCGGATACGCAGTATTTT
>TRBJ1-5|TRBD1|.|TRBV2
CASTPDRAGQPQHF
TGTGCCAGCACTCCGGACAGGGCGGGTCAGCCCCAGCATTTT
>TRBJ1-5|TRBD1|.|TRBV30
CAWADRGNQPQHF
TGTGCCTGGGCGGACAGGGGAAATCAGCCCCAGCATTTT